This TCR beta chain was observed in a study of beta chain features in type 1 diabetes. Overall study context: Patients were similar to healthy donors in age and gender (as well as in cell yields). The examined sorted cells totaled some 99 million across samples. Whole-study findings and limits: The naive, central memory and Treg TCRB repertoires looked more alike in patients than they did in healthy donors.

Expressed TCRB transcripts were sequenced after all isolated RNA was converted to cDNA. Sequencing was performed with immunoSEQ multiplex PCR; in TCRdb, only in-frame clones are kept and a portion is missing. The data contain 150,000 to 200,000 clones, just over 9% of them singletons. As for this clone: Its antigen is unidentified.

In germline, CDR1 is SGHTA, CDR2 FQGNSA. The V and J ends lost 6 bases and 6 bases, in that order; junction bases with no gene match: 12. The CDR3 sequence is 15 residues long. Each sorted population was over 95% pure. Sequenced material: central memory CD4+ T cells from blood. The receptor comes from a woman aged 18-29 years in good health. The V and J genes are TRBV7-2 and TRBJ2-7, with TRBD1 matching over 9 bases. The CDR3 DNA reads TGTGCCAGCAGGCCGGACCGGGACAGGGTCTCCGAGCAGTACTTC. Its translation is CASRPDRDRVSEQYF.